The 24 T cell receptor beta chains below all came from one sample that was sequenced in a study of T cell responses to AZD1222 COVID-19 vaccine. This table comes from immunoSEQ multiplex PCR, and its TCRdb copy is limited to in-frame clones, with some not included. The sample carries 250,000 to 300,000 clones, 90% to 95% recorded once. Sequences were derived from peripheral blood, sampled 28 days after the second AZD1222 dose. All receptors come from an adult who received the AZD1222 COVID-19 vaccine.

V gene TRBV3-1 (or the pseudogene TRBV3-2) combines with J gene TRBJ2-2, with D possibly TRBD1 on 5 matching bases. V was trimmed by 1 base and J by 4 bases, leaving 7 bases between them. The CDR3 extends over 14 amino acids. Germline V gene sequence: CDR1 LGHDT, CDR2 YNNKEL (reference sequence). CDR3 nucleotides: TGTGCCAGCAGCCAAGGGACACTCACCGGGGAGCTGTTTTTT. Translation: CASSQGTLTGELFF.

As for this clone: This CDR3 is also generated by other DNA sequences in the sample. CDR3 amino acids: CASSPSGFYEQYF. The CDR3, as DNA: TGTGCCAGCAGCCCAAGTGGCTTCTACGAGCAGTACTTC. The chain recombines TRBV7-9 with TRBJ2-7, with no clear D. Per the germline V gene, CDR1 is SEHNR and CDR2 is FQNEAQ (reference sequence). CDR3 length: 13 amino acids. Deletions cut 5 bases from V and 3 bases from J, with 11 bases between.

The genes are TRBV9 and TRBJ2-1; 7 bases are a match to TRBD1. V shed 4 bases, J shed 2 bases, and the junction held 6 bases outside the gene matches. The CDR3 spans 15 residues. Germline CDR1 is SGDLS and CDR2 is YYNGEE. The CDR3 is CASSQQGNPYNEQFF. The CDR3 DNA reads TGTGCCAGCAGCCAACAGGGGAACCCCTACAATGAGCAGTTCTTC.

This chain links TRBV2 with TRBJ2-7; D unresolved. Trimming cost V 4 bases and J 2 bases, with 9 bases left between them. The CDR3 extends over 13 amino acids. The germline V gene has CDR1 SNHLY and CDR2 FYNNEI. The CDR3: CASSVDATYEQYF. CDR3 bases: TGTGCCAGCAGTGTGGACGCCACCTACGAGCAGTACTTC.

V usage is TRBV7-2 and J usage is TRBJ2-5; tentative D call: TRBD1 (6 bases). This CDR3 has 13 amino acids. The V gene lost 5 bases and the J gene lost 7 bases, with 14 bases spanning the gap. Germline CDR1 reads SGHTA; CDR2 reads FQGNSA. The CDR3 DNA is TGTGCCAGCAGCGAACAGGGTTTTGGGACCCAGTACTTC. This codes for CASSEQGFGTQYF.

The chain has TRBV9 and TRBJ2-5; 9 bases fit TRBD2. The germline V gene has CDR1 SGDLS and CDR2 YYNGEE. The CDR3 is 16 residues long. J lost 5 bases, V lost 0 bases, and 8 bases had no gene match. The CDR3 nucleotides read TGTGCCAGCAGCGTAGGTAGCGGGAGTGCGGGGGAGACCCAGTACTTC. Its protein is CASSVGSGSAGETQYF.

DNA for the CDR3: TGTGCCAGCAGTACGACGACAGGGATCTATGGCTACACCTTC. It encodes CASSTTTGIYGYTF. This chain links TRBV6-5 with TRBJ1-2; 7 bases align to TRBD1. The CDR3 contains 14 residues. Trimming took 5 bases from V and 4 from J; bases not matched to a gene: 7. Germline lookup yields CDR1 MNHEY and CDR2 SVGAGI.

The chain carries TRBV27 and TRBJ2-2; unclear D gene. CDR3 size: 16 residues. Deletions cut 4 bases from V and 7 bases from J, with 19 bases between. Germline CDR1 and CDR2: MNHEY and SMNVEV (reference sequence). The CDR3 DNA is TGTGCCAGCAGTTCCGGCGGTGGCCGCTCGTACGGGGAGCTGTTTTTT. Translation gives CASSSGGGRSYGELFF.

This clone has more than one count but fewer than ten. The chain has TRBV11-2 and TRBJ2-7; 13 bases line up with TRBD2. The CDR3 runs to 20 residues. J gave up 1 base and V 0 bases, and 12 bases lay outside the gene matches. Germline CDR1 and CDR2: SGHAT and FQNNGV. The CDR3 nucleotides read TGTGCCAGCAGCTTAGAGCAGACTAGCGGGAGGTCTGGGATTTCCTACGAGCAGTACTTC. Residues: CASSLEQTSGRSGISYEQYF.

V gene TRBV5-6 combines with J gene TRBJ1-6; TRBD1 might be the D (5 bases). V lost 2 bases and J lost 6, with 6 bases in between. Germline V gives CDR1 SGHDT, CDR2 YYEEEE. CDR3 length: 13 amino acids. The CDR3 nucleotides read TGTGCCAGCAGCTTTCAGGGTAATTCACCCCTCCACTTT. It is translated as CASSFQGNSPLHF.

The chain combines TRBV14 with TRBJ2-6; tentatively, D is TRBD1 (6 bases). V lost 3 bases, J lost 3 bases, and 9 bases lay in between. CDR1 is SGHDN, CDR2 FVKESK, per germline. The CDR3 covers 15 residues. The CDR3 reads CASSQTGSGANVLTF. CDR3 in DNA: TGTGCCAGCAGCCAGACAGGTAGTGGGGCCAACGTCCTGACTTTC. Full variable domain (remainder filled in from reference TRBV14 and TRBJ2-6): EAGVTQFPSHSVIEKGQTVTLRCDPISGHDNLYWYRRVMGKEIKFLLHFVKESKQDESGMPNNRFLAERTGGTYSTLKVQPAELEDSGVYFCASSQTGSGANVLTFGAGSRLTVL.

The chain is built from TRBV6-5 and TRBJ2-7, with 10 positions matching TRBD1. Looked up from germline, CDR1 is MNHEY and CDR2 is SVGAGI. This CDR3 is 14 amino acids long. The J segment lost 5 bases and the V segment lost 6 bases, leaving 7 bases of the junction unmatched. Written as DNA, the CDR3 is TGTGCCAGCAGAAGACAGGGGGCTCAGGACGAGCAGTACTTC. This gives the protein CASRRQGAQDEQYF.

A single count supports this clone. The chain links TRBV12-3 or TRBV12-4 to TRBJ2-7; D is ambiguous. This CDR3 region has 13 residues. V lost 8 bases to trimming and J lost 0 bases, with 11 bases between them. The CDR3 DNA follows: TGTGCCAGCGGGCGGAGAAGCTCCTACGAGCAGTACTTC. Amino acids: CASGRRSSYEQYF.

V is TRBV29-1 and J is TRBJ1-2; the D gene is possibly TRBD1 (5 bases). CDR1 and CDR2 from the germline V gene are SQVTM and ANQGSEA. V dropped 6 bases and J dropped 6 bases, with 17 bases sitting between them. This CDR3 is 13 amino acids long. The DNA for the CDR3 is TGCAGCGTCGAACCGCTGGCGGGGGATGGCTACACCTTC. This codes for CSVEPLAGDGYTF.

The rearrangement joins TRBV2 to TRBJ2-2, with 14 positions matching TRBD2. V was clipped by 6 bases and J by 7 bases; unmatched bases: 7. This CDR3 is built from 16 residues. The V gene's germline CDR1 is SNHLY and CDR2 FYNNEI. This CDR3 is CASRQTSGGAIGELFF. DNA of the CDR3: TGTGCCAGCAGGCAGACTAGCGGGGGGGCCATCGGGGAGCTGTTTTTT.

The CDR3 nucleotides are TGTGCCAGCAGGCCCGGGACAGGGTTAGGGAACTATGGCTACACCTTC. It codes for CASRPGTGLGNYGYTF. The V gene is TRBV9, the J gene TRBJ1-2; 9 bases are a match to TRBD1. Unmatched junction bases numbered 10, after V lost 5 bases and J lost 2 bases. CDR3 length: 16 residues. Germline CDR1 reads SGDLS; CDR2 reads YYNGEE.

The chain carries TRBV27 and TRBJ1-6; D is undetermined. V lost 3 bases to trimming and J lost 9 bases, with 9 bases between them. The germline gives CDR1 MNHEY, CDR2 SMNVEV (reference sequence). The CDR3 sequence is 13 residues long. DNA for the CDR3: TGTGCCAGCAGTTTGGGCAGGACTTCACCCCTCCACTTT. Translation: CASSLGRTSPLHF.

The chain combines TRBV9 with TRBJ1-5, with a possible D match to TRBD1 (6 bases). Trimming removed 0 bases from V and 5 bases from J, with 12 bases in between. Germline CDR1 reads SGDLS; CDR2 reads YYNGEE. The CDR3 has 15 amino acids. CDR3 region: CASSVGGASDQPQHF. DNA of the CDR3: TGTGCCAGCAGCGTAGGGGGGGCCTCCGATCAGCCCCAGCATTTT.

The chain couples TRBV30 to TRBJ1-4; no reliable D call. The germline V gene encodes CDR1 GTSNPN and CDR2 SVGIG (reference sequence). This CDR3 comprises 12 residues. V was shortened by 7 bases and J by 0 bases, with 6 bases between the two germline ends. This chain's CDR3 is CASGATNEKLFF. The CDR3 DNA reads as TGTGCCTCGGGTGCAACTAATGAAAAACTGTTTTTT.

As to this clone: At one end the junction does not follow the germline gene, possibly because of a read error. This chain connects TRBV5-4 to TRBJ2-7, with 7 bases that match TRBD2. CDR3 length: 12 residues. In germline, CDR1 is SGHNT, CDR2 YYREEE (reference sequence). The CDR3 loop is CASSDSRGLRLF. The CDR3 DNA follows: TGTGCCAGCAGCGACTCGCGGGGACTACGCCTCTTC.

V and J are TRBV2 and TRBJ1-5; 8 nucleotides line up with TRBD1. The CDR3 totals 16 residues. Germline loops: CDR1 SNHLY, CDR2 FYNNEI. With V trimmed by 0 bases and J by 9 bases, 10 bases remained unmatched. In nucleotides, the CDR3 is TGTGCCAGCAGTGAAGCGCTTCGGACAGGGCTACGGCCCCAGCATTTT. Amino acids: CASSEALRTGLRPQHF.

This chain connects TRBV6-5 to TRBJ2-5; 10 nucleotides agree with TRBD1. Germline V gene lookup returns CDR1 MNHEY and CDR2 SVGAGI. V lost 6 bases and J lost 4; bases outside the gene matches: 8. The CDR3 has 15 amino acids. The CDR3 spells CASSPPGQGSETQYF. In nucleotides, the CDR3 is TGTGCCAGCAGCCCCCCGGGACAGGGGTCAGAGACCCAGTACTTC.

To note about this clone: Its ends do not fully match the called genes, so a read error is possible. The CDR3 DNA sequence: TGTGCCAGCAGTTTCCGGACTAGTGGTAGTTGGTTC. It is translated as CASSFRTSGSWF. The chain carries TRBV28 and TRBJ2-7; 7 bases match TRBD2. CDR1 and CDR2 from the germline V gene are MDHEN and SYDVKM. The CDR3 length is 12 residues.

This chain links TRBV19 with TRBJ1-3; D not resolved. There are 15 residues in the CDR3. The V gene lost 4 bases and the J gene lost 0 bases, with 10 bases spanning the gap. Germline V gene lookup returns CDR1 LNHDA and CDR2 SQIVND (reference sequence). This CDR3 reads CASSKGWSSGNTIYF. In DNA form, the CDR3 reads TGTGCCAGTAGTAAGGGTTGGAGCTCTGGAAACACCATATATTTT.